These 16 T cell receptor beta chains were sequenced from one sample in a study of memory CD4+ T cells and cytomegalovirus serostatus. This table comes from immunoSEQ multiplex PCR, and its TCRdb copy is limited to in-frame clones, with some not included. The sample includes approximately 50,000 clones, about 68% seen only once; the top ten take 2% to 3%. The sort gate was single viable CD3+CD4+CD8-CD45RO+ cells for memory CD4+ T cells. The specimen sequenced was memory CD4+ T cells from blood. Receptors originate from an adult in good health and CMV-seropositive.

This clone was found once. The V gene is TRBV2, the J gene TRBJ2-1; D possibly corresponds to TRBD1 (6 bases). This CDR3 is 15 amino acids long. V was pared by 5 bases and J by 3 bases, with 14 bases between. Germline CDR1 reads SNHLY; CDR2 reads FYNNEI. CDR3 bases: TGTGCCAGCAGTTCAATCGGGACAAGCTACAATGAGCAGTTCTTC. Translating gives CASSSIGTSYNEQFF.

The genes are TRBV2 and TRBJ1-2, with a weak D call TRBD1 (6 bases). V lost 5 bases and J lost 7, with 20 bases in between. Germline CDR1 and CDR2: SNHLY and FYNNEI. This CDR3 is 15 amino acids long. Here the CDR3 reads CASSPRGQGLIGYTF. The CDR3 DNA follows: TGTGCCAGCAGTCCCCGGGGGCAGGGGCTCATTGGCTACACCTTC.

CDR3 amino acids: CASTLGGNTGELFF. The CDR3 nucleotides are TGTGCCAGCACCCTGGGGGGGAACACCGGGGAGCTGTTTTTT. This chain uses TRBV2 with TRBJ2-2; TRBD2 might be the D (6 bases). V was pared by 7 bases and J by 1 base, with 10 bases between. CDR3 length: 14 residues. From germline, CDR1 is SNHLY and CDR2 FYNNEI.

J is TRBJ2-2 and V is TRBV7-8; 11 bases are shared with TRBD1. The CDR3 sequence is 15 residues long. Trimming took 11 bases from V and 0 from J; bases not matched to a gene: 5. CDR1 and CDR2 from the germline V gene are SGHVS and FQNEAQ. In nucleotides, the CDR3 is TGTGCCTCCAGGGGACAGGGGGCGAACACCGGGGAGCTGTTTTTT. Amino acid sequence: CASRGQGANTGELFF.

CDR3 in amino acids: CASSLGGAGGLDTQYF. CDR3 sequence (DNA): TGTGCCAGCAGCTTAGGTGGCGCGGGAGGGTTGGATACGCAGTATTTT. This chain uses TRBV11-2 with TRBJ2-3; 9 bases are shared with TRBD2. CDR1 is SGHAT, CDR2 FQNNGV, per germline. The CDR3 covers 16 residues. The V gene end was trimmed by 1 base and the J gene end by 6 bases; junction bases not matched to a gene: 8.

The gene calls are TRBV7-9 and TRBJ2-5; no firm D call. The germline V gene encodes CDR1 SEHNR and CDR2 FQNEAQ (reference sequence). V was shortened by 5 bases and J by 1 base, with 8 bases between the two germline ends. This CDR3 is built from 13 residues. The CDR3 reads CASSGPSQETQYF. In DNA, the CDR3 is TGTGCCAGCAGCGGACCCTCCCAAGAGACCCAGTACTTC.

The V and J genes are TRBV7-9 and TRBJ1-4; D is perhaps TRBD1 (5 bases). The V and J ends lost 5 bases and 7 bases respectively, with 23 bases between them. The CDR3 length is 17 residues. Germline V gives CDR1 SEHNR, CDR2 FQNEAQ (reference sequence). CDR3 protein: CASSAPNPDRTLEKLFF. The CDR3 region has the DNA TGTGCCAGCAGCGCCCCTAATCCCGACAGAACTCTTGAAAAACTGTTTTTT.

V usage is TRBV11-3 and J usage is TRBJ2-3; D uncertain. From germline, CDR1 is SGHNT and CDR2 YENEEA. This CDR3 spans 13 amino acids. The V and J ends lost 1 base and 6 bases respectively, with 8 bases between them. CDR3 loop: CASSLGQTDTQYF. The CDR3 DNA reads TGTGCCAGCAGCTTAGGCCAAACCGATACGCAGTATTTT.

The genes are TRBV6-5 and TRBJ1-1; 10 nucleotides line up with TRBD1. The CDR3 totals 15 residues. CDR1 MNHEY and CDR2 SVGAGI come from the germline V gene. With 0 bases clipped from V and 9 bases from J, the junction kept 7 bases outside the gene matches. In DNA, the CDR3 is TGTGCCAGCAGTTACTCAGGACAGGGGGGAGGGAAAGCTTTCTTT. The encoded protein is CASSYSGQGGGKAFF.

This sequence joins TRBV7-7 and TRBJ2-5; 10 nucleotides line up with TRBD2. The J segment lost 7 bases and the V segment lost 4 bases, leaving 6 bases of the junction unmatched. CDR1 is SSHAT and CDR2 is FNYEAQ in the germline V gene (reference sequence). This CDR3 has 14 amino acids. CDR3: CASSSSGSSGTQYF. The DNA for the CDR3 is TGTGCCAGCAGCTCTAGCGGGAGCTCAGGGACCCAGTACTTC.

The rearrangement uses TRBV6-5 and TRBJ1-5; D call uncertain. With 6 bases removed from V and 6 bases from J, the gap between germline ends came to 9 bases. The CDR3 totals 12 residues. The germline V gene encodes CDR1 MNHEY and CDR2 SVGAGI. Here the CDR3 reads CASSLPGQPQHF. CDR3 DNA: TGTGCCAGCAGCTTACCTGGTCAGCCCCAGCATTTT.

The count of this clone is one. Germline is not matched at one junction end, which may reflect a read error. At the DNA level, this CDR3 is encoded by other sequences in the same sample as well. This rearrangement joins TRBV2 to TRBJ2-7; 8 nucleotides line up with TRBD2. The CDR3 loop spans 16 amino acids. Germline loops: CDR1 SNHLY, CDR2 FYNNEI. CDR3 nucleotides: TGTGCTAGCAGTGAAGTTAGCGGGATCCGCCCGGGGGAGCAGTACTTC. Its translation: CASSEVSGIRPGEQYF.

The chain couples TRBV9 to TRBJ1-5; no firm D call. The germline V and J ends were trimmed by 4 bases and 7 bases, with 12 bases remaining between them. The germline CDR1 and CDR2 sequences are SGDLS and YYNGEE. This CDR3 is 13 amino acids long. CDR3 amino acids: CASSPTEGQPQHF. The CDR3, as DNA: TGTGCCAGCAGCCCGACGGAGGGCCAGCCCCAGCATTTT.

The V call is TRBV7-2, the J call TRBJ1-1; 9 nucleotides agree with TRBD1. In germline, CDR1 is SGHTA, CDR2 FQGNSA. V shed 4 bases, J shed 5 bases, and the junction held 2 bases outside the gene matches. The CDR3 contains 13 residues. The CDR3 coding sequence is TGTGCCAGCAGCTGGGACAGGGAAACTGAAGCTTTCTTT. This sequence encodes CASSWDRETEAFF.

The DNA of the CDR3 is TGCAGCGTTGAAACAGGGGAAGAGCAGTACTTC. Translating gives CSVETGEEQYF. The chain recombines TRBV29-1 with TRBJ2-7; 7 bases are shared with TRBD1. V gave up 2 bases and J gave up 7 bases; unmatched junction bases: 2. Per the germline V gene, CDR1 is SQVTM and CDR2 is ANQGSEA. The CDR3 sequence is 11 residues long.

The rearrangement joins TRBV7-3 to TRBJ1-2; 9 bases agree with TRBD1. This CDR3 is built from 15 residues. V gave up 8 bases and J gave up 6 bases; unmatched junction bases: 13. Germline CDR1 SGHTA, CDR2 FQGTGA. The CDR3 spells CASSSEGRQGDGYTF. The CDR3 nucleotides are TGTGCCAGCTCCTCGGAAGGGAGACAGGGGGATGGCTACACCTTC. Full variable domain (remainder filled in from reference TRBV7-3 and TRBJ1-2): GAGVSQTPSNKVTEKGKYVELRCDPISGHTALYWYRQSLGQGPEFLIYFQGTGAADDSGLPNDRFFAVRPEGSVSTLKIQRTERGDSAVYLCASSSEGRQGDGYTFGSGTRLTVV.